This record looks at one TCR beta chain sequence and its context. Its antigen is still unknown. The data were taken from a study of cytomegalovirus exposure and HLA in healthy donors. Broader study findings: The CMV antigen specificity of a few CMV-associated chains was confirmed through in vitro analysis. In an earlier analysis, most TCR beta V segments were productive about 87% or about 30% of the time. The study designated 150 or so TCR beta chains cytomegalovirus-associated. What was likely a sequencing artifact was a cluster of highly shared sequence variants.

PCR primers comprised 60 Vbeta and 13 Jbeta primers. Profiling relied on immunoSEQ multiplex PCR, and the TCRdb table lists in-frame clones only, not all of them. The data show about 160,000 clones, approximately 82% seen once. There are 12 residues in the CDR3. V was pared by 8 bases and J by 4 bases, with 6 bases of the junction left unmatched. Germline values: CDR1 GTSNPN, CDR2 SVGIG (reference sequence). The gene calls are TRBV30 and TRBJ1-1; 8 nucleotides line up with TRBD1. Material: PBMCs. The clonotype originates from a male donor in good health and CMV-seronegative. The CDR3 reads CAGTGKATEAFF. In DNA form, the CDR3 reads TGTGCCGGGACAGGAAAAGCCACTGAAGCTTTCTTT.